The T cell receptor beta chain under discussion was sequenced for a study of Ad26.COV2.S vaccination and SARS-CoV-2 variants. This clone occurred a few times. Trimming took 0 bases from V and 7 from J, leaving 7 bases between them. The CDR3 sequence is 12 residues long. The germline V gene has CDR1 SNHLY and CDR2 FYNNEI. Assay used: immunoSEQ multiplex PCR; TCRdb lists only in-frame clones, some missing. The table has hundreds of thousands of clones, roughly 87% seen once. The sample's treatment: around 19 received Ad26.COV2.S at low or high dose, single or two shots; 5 received placebo; per-sample allocation not given. Day 63 after the first injection of vaccine or placebo was the sampling time.

This receptor was taken from a person between 18 and 65 years old who received the Ad26.COV2.S COVID-19 vaccine or a placebo. The V call is TRBV2, the J call TRBJ2-7, with unresolved D. Sequences were derived from peripheral blood, sampled in a trial of Ad26.COV2.S vaccine versus placebo. In nucleotides, the CDR3 is TGTGCCAGCAGTGAAGCGCTATTTGAGCAGTACGTC. This gives the protein CASSEALFEQYV.